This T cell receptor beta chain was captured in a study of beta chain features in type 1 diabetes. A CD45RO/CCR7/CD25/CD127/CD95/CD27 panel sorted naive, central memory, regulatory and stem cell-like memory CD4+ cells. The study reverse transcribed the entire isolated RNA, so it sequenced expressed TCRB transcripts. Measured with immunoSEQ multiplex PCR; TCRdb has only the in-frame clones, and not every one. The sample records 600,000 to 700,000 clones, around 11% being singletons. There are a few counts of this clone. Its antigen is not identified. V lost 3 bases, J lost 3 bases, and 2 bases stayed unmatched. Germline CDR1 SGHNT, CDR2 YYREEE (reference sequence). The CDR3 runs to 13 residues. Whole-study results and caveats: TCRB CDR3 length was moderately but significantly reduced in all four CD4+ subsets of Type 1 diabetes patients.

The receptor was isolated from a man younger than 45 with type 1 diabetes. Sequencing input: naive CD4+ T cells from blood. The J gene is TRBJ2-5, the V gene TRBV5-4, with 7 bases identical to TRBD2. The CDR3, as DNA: TGTGCCAGCAGCTACCTAGCGGAAGAGACCCAGTACTTC. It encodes CASSYLAEETQYF.